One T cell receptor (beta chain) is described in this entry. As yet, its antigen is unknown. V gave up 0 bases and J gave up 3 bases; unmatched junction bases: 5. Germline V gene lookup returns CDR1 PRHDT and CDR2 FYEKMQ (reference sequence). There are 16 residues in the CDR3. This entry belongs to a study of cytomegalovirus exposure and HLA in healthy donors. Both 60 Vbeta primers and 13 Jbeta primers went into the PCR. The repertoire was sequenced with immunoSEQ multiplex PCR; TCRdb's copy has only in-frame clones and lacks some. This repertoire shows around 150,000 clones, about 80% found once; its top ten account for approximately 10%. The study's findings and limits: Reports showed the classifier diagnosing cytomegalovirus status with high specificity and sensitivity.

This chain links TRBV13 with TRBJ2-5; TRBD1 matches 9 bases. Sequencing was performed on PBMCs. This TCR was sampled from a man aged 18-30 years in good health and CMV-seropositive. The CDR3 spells CASSLGDRGLEETQYF. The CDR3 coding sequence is TGTGCCAGCAGCTTAGGGGACAGGGGCTTAGAAGAGACCCAGTACTTC.